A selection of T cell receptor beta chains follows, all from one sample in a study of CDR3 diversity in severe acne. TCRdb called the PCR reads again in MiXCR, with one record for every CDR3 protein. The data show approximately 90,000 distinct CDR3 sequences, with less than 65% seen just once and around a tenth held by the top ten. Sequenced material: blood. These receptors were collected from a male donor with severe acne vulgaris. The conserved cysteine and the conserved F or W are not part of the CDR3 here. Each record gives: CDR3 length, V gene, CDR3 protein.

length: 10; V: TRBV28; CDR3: ASSSLLQGYT
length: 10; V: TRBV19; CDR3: AGPTSGSEQF
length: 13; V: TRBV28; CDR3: ASSAPRVDSYEQY
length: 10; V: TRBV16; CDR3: ASSLFSGELY
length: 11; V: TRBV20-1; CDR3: SASNWELETQY
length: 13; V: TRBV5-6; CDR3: ASSFGGGAVGELF
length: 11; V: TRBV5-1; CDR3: ASGSSSTDTQY
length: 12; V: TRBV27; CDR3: ASSPQTSSETQY
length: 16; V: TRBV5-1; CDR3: ASSLLLAGEGGANVLT
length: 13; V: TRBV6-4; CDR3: ASPAGGAAGNTIY
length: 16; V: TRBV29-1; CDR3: SVAGTSGRAFDTGELF
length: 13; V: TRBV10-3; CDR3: AISAGGLAGDTQY
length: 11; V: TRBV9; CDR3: ASSVGTSTRAF
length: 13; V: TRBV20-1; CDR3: SARPSGLSLRPQY